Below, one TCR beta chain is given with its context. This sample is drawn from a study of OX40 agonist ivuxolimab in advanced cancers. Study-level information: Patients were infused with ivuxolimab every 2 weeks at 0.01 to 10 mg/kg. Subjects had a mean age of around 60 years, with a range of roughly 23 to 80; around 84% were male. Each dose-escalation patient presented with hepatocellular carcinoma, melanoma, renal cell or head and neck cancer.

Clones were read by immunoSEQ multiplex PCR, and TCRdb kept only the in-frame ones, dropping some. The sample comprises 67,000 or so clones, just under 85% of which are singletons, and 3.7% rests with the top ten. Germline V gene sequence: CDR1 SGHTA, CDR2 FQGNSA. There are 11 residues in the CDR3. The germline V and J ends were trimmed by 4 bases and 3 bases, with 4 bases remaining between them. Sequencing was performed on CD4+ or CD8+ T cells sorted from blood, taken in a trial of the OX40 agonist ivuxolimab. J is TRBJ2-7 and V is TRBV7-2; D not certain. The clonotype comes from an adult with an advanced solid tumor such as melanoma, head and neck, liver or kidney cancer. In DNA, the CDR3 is TGTGCCAGCAGCTCCTTCTACGAGCAGTACTTC. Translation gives CASSSFYEQYF.